Listed here are 18 T cell receptor beta chains from one sample, sequenced in a study of blood T cell repertoires in COVID-19. Profiling relied on immunoSEQ multiplex PCR, and the TCRdb table lists in-frame clones only, not all of them. The table shows over 25,000 clones, with over 75% occurring only once. The sequenced sample consisted of peripheral blood. The receptors shown here come from a human donor with active COVID-19. The donor label of this sample is uncertain.

V usage is TRBV9 and J usage is TRBJ2-5, with 12 positions matching TRBD2. Trimming cost V 2 bases and J 4 bases; bases outside gene matches: 9. Germline assignment: CDR1 SGDLS and CDR2 YYNGEE. The CDR3 spans 17 residues. The CDR3 reads CASSVGSLAGGRETQYF. The DNA for the CDR3 is TGTGCCAGCAGCGTCGGGTCCCTAGCGGGGGGGCGAGAGACCCAGTACTTC.

A few counts support this clone. The genes are TRBV19 and TRBJ1-5; no clear D. This CDR3 comprises 14 residues. Looked up from germline, CDR1 is LNHDA and CDR2 is SQIVND (reference sequence). The ends were cut back, 7 bases at V and 1 base at J, with 11 bases in the middle. CDR3 in amino acids: CASKGRASNQPQHF. In DNA, the CDR3 is TGTGCCAGTAAAGGGAGAGCGAGCAATCAGCCCCAGCATTTT.

The rearrangement links TRBV7-3 to TRBJ1-1; the match to TRBD1 covers 12 bases. Trimming cost V 5 bases and J 4 bases; bases outside gene matches: 5. Germline assignment: CDR1 SGHTA and CDR2 FQGTGA. CDR3 size: 15 residues. The CDR3 coding sequence is TGTGCCAGCAGCCCCGGGACAGGGGGCATCACTGAAGCTTTCTTT. Amino acids: CASSPGTGGITEAFF.

This chain uses TRBV5-1 with TRBJ2-1, with 11 bases that match TRBD2. Germline trimming cut 0 bases from V and 6 bases from J; bases unmatched to any gene: 11. Germline values: CDR1 SGHRS, CDR2 YFSETQ. The length of the CDR3 is 18 residues. CDR3 sequence reads: CASSLAPLLAGGVNEQFF. CDR3 coding DNA: TGCGCCAGCAGCTTGGCCCCCCTTCTAGCGGGGGGCGTCAATGAGCAGTTCTTC.

The chain recombines TRBV19 with TRBJ1-1; a possible D gene is TRBD1 (5 bases). CDR3 length: 14 amino acids. Trimming removed 5 bases from V and 1 base from J, with 11 bases in between. The germline V gene has CDR1 LNHDA and CDR2 SQIVND (reference sequence). CDR3 region: CASSFPGRNTEAFF. The CDR3 DNA sequence: TGTGCCAGTAGTTTCCCAGGGCGGAACACTGAAGCTTTCTTT.

The chain employs TRBV7-8 and TRBJ2-7; 9 nucleotides agree with TRBD2. The CDR3 runs 16 residues. CDR1 SGHVS and CDR2 FQNEAQ come from the germline V gene. V was pared by 1 base and J by 6 bases, with 10 bases of the junction left unmatched. For the CDR3, the DNA is TGTGCCAGCAGCTTAGAATATTGGGCTAGCGGGGCCGAGCAGTACTTC. Its translation: CASSLEYWASGAEQYF.

The rearrangement uses TRBV27 and TRBJ1-5; D gene unclear. Deletions cut 0 bases from V and 3 bases from J, with 9 bases between. This CDR3 has 15 residues. Germline-derived CDR1 and CDR2 are MNHEY and SMNVEV (reference sequence). CDR3: CASSLSSVPNQPQHF. The CDR3 coding sequence is TGTGCCAGCAGTTTATCGTCAGTACCCAATCAGCCCCAGCATTTT.

V usage is TRBV11-3 and J usage is TRBJ2-3; 10 bases map to TRBD2. The CDR3 is made up of 16 amino acids. CDR1 and CDR2 (germline): SGHNT, YENEEA. With 1 base clipped from V and 2 bases from J, the junction kept 3 bases outside the gene matches. The CDR3 spells CASSLVSGGITDTQYF. In nucleotides, the CDR3 is TGTGCCAGCAGCTTAGTTAGCGGGGGGATCACAGATACGCAGTATTTT.

The CDR3 protein is CASSLSRDRGPSSYEQYF. The DNA for the CDR3 is TGTGCCAGCAGTTTATCGCGGGACAGGGGGCCGAGCTCCTACGAGCAGTACTTC. V is TRBV27 and J is TRBJ2-7; 12 bases agree with TRBD1. Germline CDR1 is MNHEY and CDR2 is SMNVEV (reference sequence). This CDR3 has 18 residues. The V and J ends lost 0 bases and 0 bases, in that order; junction bases with no gene match: 6.

The rearrangement joins TRBV4-3 to TRBJ1-1, with 7 bases identical to TRBD1. CDR3 size: 15 residues. Germline-derived CDR1 and CDR2 are LGHNA and YSLEER. J was trimmed by 4 bases and V by 0 bases; bases with no gene match: 5. The DNA for the CDR3 is TGCGCCAGCAGCCAAGATACAGGGGCAGCCACTGAAGCTTTCTTT. It encodes CASSQDTGAATEAFF.

This rearrangement joins TRBV9 to TRBJ1-2; weak D call: TRBD1 (6 bases). The V gene lost 4 bases and the J gene lost 6 bases, with 22 bases spanning the gap. CDR1 SGDLS and CDR2 YYNGEE come from the germline V gene. The CDR3 sequence is 16 residues long. The CDR3 spells CASSSSWAGVEDGYTF. The DNA for the CDR3 is TGTGCCAGCAGCTCAAGCTGGGCAGGGGTTGAGGATGGCTACACCTTC.

This chain links TRBV4-3 with TRBJ2-1, with TRBD2 matching 7 bases. V was pared by 0 bases and J by 9 bases, with 11 bases of the junction left unmatched. CDR1 is LGHNA, CDR2 YSLEER, per germline. This CDR3 comprises 16 residues. The CDR3 here is CASSQEGGGALGEQFF. The CDR3 nucleotides read TGCGCCAGCAGCCAAGAGGGGGGGGGAGCCCTTGGTGAGCAGTTCTTC.

The rearrangement joins TRBV28 to TRBJ2-5; 9 bases are a match to TRBD2. The germline V gene has CDR1 MDHEN and CDR2 SYDVKM. The CDR3 length is 15 residues. V gave up 7 bases and J gave up 8 bases; unmatched junction bases: 14. CDR3 DNA: TGTGCCAGCAAAGCCCCGCGGGGGGGTTCACGCACCCAGTACTTC. This codes for CASKAPRGGSRTQYF.

The V call is TRBV5-6, the J call TRBJ1-4, with no clear D. Germline CDR1 SGHDT, CDR2 YYEEEE. V lost 3 bases and J 3 bases, leaving 3 bases between the germline ends. The CDR3 has 12 residues. In nucleotides, the CDR3 is TGTGCCAGCAGCTCCTCTAATGAAAAACTGTTTTTT. As protein: CASSSSNEKLFF. Full variable domain (outside the CDR3, taken from reference TRBV5-6 and TRBJ1-4): DAGVTQSPTHLIKTRGQQVTLRCSPKSGHDTVSWYQQALGQGPQFIFQYYEEEERQRGNFPDRFSGHQFPNYSSELNVNALLLGDSALYLCASSSSNEKLFFGSGTQLSVL.

The rearrangement uses TRBV28 and TRBJ2-7; 12 bases are shared with TRBD1. The CDR3 is made up of 14 amino acids. With V trimmed by 9 bases and J by 7 bases, 10 bases remained unmatched. CDR1 is MDHEN, CDR2 SYDVKM, per germline. For the CDR3, the DNA is TGTGCCAGTACACCGGGACAGGGGGCGGGAGAGCAGTACTTC. Translated, it gives CASTPGQGAGEQYF.

J is TRBJ2-3 and V is TRBV3-1 (or the pseudogene TRBV3-2); TRBD2 might be the D (5 bases). Germline CDR1 LGHDT, CDR2 YNNKEL (reference sequence). The V gene lost 4 bases and the J gene lost 3 bases, with 14 bases spanning the gap. The CDR3 runs to 15 residues. CDR3 sequence reads: CASSLQDRGTDTQYF. The DNA for the CDR3 is TGTGCCAGCAGCCTTCAGGACCGGGGTACAGATACGCAGTATTTT.

The rearrangement uses TRBV28 and TRBJ1-6, with TRBD1 identical over 7 bases. Per the germline V gene, CDR1 is MDHEN and CDR2 is SYDVKM. J gave up 10 bases and V 1 base, and 7 bases lay outside the gene matches. This CDR3 spans 15 amino acids. The CDR3 DNA is TGTGCCAGCAGTTTATCCCTGGGACAGATATCACCCCTCCACTTT. Translated: CASSLSLGQISPLHF.

V gene TRBV7-3 combines with J gene TRBJ1-2, with TRBD1 as a possible D gene (6 bases). The V gene's germline CDR1 is SGHTA and CDR2 FQGTGA. CDR3 size: 14 residues. V was shortened by 4 bases and J by 4 bases, with 13 bases between the two germline ends. CDR3: CASSSSGGLYGYTF. The CDR3 DNA sequence: TGTGCCAGCAGCTCCTCGGGGGGCCTCTATGGCTACACCTTC.